A selection of T cell receptor beta chains follows, all from one sample in a study of T cell responses to AZD1222 COVID-19 vaccine. Sequencing was performed with immunoSEQ multiplex PCR; in TCRdb, only in-frame clones are kept and a portion is missing. The data contain about 140,000 clones, about 88% of them singletons. Source: peripheral blood, taken 28 days after the second AZD1222 dose. The receptors originated from an adult who received the AZD1222 COVID-19 vaccine. Each CDR3 is given with its conserved first and last residue. D genes are given only for firm matches. Clone size is shown for a subset of rows, as once, few, many or a class of expanded clone.

j_call v_call d_call clone_size cdr3_aa cdr3_nt
TRBJ2-3 TRBV7-8 . . CASSRFWGGQTDTQYF TGTGCCAGCAGCCGCTTCTGGGGCGGCCAAACAGATACGCAGTATTTT
TRBJ2-1 TRBV5-4 . . CAIHSGSYNEQFF TGTGCCATTCACAGCGGCTCCTACAATGAGCAGTTCTTC
TRBJ2-2 TRBV15 . . CATSTGTSAYGELFF TGTGCCACCTCAACCGGGACATCCGCCTACGGGGAGCTGTTTTTT
TRBJ2-2 TRBV13 . . CASSLVGRGGELFF TGTGCCAGCAGCTTAGTCGGGCGAGGCGGGGAGCTGTTTTTT
TRBJ1-2 TRBV4-3 . . CASSQATGGYGYTF TGCGCCAGCAGCCAAGCCACAGGTGGCTATGGCTACACCTTC
TRBJ1-1 TRBV11-2 . . CASSFSLYEAFF TGTGCCAGCAGCTTCTCTCTCTATGAAGCTTTCTTT
TRBJ1-4 TRBV9 TRBD1 . CASSVGDRVGTNEKLFF TGTGCCAGCAGCGTAGGGGACAGGGTAGGAACTAATGAAAAACTGTTTTTT
TRBJ2-7 TRBV19 TRBD1 . CASRGGQGAYEQYF TGTGCCAGTAGGGGGGGACAGGGGGCGTACGAGCAGTACTTC
TRBJ1-1 TRBV12-3/TRBV12-4 . . CASRGTWPGEAFF TGTGCCAGCAGGGGGACATGGCCGGGTGAAGCTTTCTTT
TRBJ2-5 TRBV28 TRBD2 . CASSLVGREGQETQYF TGTGCCAGCAGTTTGGTCGGGCGGGAGGGCCAAGAGACCCAGTACTTC
TRBJ1-2 TRBV6-1 . . CASSEAPWLASGNGYTF TGTGCCAGCAGTGAAGCGCCCTGGCTTGCCAGCGGGAATGGCTACACCTTC
TRBJ1-4 TRBV3-1/TRBV3-2 . . CASSSVSGVGEKLFF TGTGCCAGCAGCAGCGTGTCGGGGGTCGGTGAAAAACTGTTTTTT
TRBJ1-3 TRBV7-9 . . CASSLFVSSGNTIYF TGTGCCAGCAGCTTATTTGTTAGCTCTGGAAACACCATATATTTT
TRBJ1-5 TRBV2 . few CAGTGNSNQPQHF TGTGCCGGCACGGGGAATAGCAATCAGCCCCAGCATTTT
TRBJ1-6 TRBV28 . once CASSLAHDPGSSPLHF TGTGCCAGCAGTCTCGCCCACGACCCGGGCAGTTCACCCCTCCACTTT
TRBJ1-5 TRBV6-5 . few CASSYGTAESQPQHF TGTGCCAGCAGTTACGGCACTGCTGAGAGTCAGCCCCAGCATTTT
TRBJ1-2 TRBV4-1 TRBD1 few CASSQALDRGLGYTF TGCGCCAGCAGCCAAGCTCTTGACAGGGGGCTAGGCTACACCTTC
TRBJ1-2 TRBV10-3 . . CAITTGTVFGYTF TGTGCCATCACAACCGGGACCGTTTTCGGCTACACCTTC
TRBJ1-2 TRBV9 TRBD1 . CASSVEEGAGYTF TGTGCCAGCAGCGTAGAAGAGGGGGCCGGCTACACCTTC
TRBJ2-1 TRBV4-1 . . CASSQEDSSYNEQFF TGCGCCAGCAGCCAAGAAGACAGCTCCTACAATGAGCAGTTCTTC
TRBJ1-5 TRBV11-2 . . CASSLVPGQPQHF TGTGCCAGCAGCTTAGTCCCGGGTCAGCCCCAGCATTTT
TRBJ2-7 TRBV27 . . CASRKWTPASYEQYF TGTGCCAGCCGGAAGTGGACCCCCGCCTCCTACGAGCAGTACTTC
TRBJ1-2 TRBV7-2 TRBD1 . CASSLTGTKGYTF TGTGCCAGCAGTTTGACAGGGACGAAGGGCTACACCTTC
TRBJ1-6 TRBV2 . . CASSGQTVNSPLHF TGTGCCAGCAGTGGGCAGACGGTTAATTCACCCCTCCACTTT
TRBJ1-1 TRBV10-2 . . CASSPQMNTEAFF TGCGCCAGCTCCCCACAGATGAACACTGAAGCTTTCTTT
TRBJ1-5 TRBV30 TRBD1 . CAWDSGTGGNQPQHF TGTGCCTGGGACTCCGGGACAGGGGGAAATCAGCCCCAGCATTTT
TRBJ2-5 TRBV19 . . CASKVGGLGGETQYF TGTGCCAGTAAGGTTGGAGGGTTGGGTGGAGAGACCCAGTACTTC
TRBJ2-7 TRBV19 . few CASSADRFYEQYF TGTGCCAGTAGTGCAGACAGGTTCTACGAGCAGTACTTC
TRBJ2-7 TRBV27 . few CASRSPSRALSYEQYF TGTGCCAGCAGGTCCCCCTCGCGGGCGCTCTCCTACGAGCAGTACTTC
TRBJ1-1 TRBV6-6 TRBD1 . CATRGQTYTEAFF TGTGCCACCCGGGGACAGACTTACACTGAAGCTTTCTTT
TRBJ2-7 TRBV6-1 . once CASSERYLTYEQYF TGTGCCAGCAGTGAAAGATACTTAACCTACGAGCAGTACTTC
TRBJ2-1 TRBV9 TRBD1 . CASSLTGGAYNEQFF TGTGCCAGCAGCTTGACAGGGGGGGCCTACAATGAGCAGTTCTTC
TRBJ1-5 TRBV27 TRBD1 once CASSVTGGTNQPQHF TGTGCCAGCAGTGTGACAGGGGGGACCAATCAGCCCCAGCATTTT
TRBJ2-7 TRBV30 . . CAWKDAVYEQYF TGTGCCTGGAAAGATGCCGTATACGAGCAGTACTTC
TRBJ2-5 TRBV24-1 . . CATGAPGQETQYF TGTGCCACCGGCGCGCCAGGGCAAGAGACCCAGTACTTC
TRBJ2-7 TRBV28 . . CASSLRGTDEQYF TGTGCCAGCAGTTTACGCGGGACGGACGAGCAGTACTTC